This T cell receptor (beta chain) was captured in a study of control samples from healthy donors and cancer patients. Using immunoSEQ multiplex PCR, the repertoire was profiled, and TCRdb retains in-frame clones only, with some absent. The table has some 100,000 clones, 90% seen once. This receptor was taken from a human donor in good health. The donor label of this sample is uncertain. The sequenced material came from blood.

CDR3 DNA sequence: TGTGCCAGCAGTTACGGGCAGGCCCTGCGGCAGCCCCAGCATTTT. The encoded protein is CASSYGQALRQPQHF. The rearrangement uses TRBV6-2 or TRBV6-3 and TRBJ1-5; D is unclear. This CDR3 has 15 residues. In germline, CDR1 is MNHEY, CDR2 SVGEGT. Trimming took off 2 bases at V and 7 bases at J, with 15 bases between the two ends.